The clone carrying this T cell receptor (beta chain) was recorded a few times. This entry belongs to a study of blood T cell repertoires in COVID-19. In the original analysis: Using reference gene primer amplification, nucleated cell counts were estimated. The assay was immunoSEQ multiplex PCR, and TCRdb's table has in-frame clones only and misses some. V, J and clone size reflect that table, while D and trimming were determined from the DNA. Of a few hundred thousand clones listed, around 86% are singletons. This CDR3 is built from 18 residues. V lost 1 base, J lost 1 base, and 19 bases lay in between. Germline CDR1 MDHEN, CDR2 SYDVKM.

Sequenced sample: peripheral blood. The chain combines TRBV28 with TRBJ1-2, with no clear D. The TCR sequence derives from a man aged 45 to 65 with active or convalescent COVID-19. Written as DNA, the CDR3 is TGTGCCAGCAGTTTATCCGGGTCCCCACCACTACTTAACTATGGCTACACCTTC. Translated: CASSLSGSPPLLNYGYTF.